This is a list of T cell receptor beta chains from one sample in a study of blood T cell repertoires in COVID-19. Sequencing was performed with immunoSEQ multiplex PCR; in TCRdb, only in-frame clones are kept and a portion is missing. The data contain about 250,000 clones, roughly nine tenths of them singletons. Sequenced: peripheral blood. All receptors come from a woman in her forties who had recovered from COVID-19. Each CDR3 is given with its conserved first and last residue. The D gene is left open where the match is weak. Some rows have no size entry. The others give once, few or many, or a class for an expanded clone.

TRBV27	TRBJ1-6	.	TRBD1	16	TGTGCCAGCAGTCCGCGGGACAGATCCTATAATTCACCCCTCCACTTT	CASSPRDRSYNSPLHF
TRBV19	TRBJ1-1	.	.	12	TGTGCCACCCGTCGGGGGAACACTGAAGCTTTCTTT	CATRRGNTEAFF
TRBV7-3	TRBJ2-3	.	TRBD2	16	TGTGCCAGCAGCGAGTCGGGACTAGCGTCCACAGATACGCAGTATTTT	CASSESGLASTDTQYF
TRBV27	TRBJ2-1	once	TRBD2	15	TGTGCCAGCAGTCCCAGACTAGCCTCCTACAATGAGCAGTTCTTC	CASSPRLASYNEQFF
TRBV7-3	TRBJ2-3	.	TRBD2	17	TGTGCCAGCCGAACTAGCGGGCCTTGGGGGAGCCCAGATACGCAGTATTTT	CASRTSGPWGSPDTQYF
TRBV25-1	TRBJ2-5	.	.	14	TGTGCCAGCAGTGAGGCTCGGGGTGTAGAGACCCAGTACTTC	CASSEARGVETQYF
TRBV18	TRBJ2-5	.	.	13	TGTGCCAGCTCTCTGGGACTGGAAGAGACCCAGTACTTC	CASSLGLEETQYF
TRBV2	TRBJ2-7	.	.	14	TGTGCCAGCAGTGAACGTCTAGATAACTACGAGCAGTACTTC	CASSERLDNYEQYF
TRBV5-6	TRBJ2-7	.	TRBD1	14	TGTGCCAGCAGCCCAGGACAGGGACCCTACGAGCAGTACTTC	CASSPGQGPYEQYF
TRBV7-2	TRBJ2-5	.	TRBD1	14	TGTGCCAGCAGCAAAGCGACAGGGGGCCAGACCCAGTACTTC	CASSKATGGQTQYF
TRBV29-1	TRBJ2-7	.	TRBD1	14	TGCAGCGTAGTAACCGGGACAGGGGAGCACGAGCAGTACTTC	CSVVTGTGEHEQYF
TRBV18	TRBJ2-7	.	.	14	TGTGCCAGCTCACCAGGGGGGAGCTCCTACGAGCAGTACTTC	CASSPGGSSYEQYF
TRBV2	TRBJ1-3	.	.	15	TGTGCCAGCAGTGAAGATGGGGGCGTGGGAAACACCATATATTTT	CASSEDGGVGNTIYF
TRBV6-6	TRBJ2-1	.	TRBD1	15	TGTGCCAGCAGTTACTCGCAAGGGGGCAGGGATGAGCAGTTCTTC	CASSYSQGGRDEQFF
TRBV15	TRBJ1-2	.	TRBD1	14	TGTGCCACCAGCAGCGGGGGACAGCTTTATGGCTACACCTTC	CATSSGGQLYGYTF
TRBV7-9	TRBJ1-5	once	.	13	TGTGCCAGCAGCTCGGAGAGCAATCAGCCCCAGCATTTT	CASSSESNQPQHF
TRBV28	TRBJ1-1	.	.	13	TGTGCCAGCACCGTCACAGGGCCGGCTGAAGCTTTCTTT	CASTVTGPAEAFF
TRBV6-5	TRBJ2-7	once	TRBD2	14	TGTGCCAGCACTGGGACTAGCGGTTCGTACGAGCAGTACTTC	CASTGTSGSYEQYF
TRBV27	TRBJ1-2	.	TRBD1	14	TGTGCCAGCAGCCGGGACAGTGCTAACTATGGCTACACCTTC	CASSRDSANYGYTF
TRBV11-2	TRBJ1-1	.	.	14	TGTGCCAGCAGCTTAGTGGAGGGACGCACTGAAGCTTTCTTT	CASSLVEGRTEAFF
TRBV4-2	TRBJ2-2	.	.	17	TGTGCCAGCAGCCAAGTGGCGGACTACTCCACCACCGGGGAGCTGTTTTTT	CASSQVADYSTTGELFF
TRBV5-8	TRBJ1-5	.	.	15	TGTGCCAGCAGCTTGGCGGGATTAGGCAATCAGCCCCAGCATTTT	CASSLAGLGNQPQHF
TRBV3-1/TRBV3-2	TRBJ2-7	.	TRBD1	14	TGTGCCAGCAGCCGACAGGGGATACCCTACGAGCAGTACTTC	CASSRQGIPYEQYF
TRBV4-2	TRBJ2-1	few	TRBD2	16	TGTGCCAGCAGCCAAGACCCTGCGGGAGGGCCGGTTGAGCAGTTCTTC	CASSQDPAGGPVEQFF
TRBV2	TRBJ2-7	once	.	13	TGTGCCAGCAGAGCAACAGCCGCCGACGAGCAGTACTTC	CASRATAADEQYF
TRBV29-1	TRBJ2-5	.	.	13	TGCAGCGTTGAAAGGGGCAGGGAAGAGACCCAGTACTTC	CSVERGREETQYF
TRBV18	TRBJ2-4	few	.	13	TGTGCCAGCTCACCCCTAGCCAAAAACATTCAGTACTTC	CASSPLAKNIQYF
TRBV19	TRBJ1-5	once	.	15	TGTGCCAGTAGTATGTTTGAGTATAGCAATCAGCCCCAGCATTTT	CASSMFEYSNQPQHF
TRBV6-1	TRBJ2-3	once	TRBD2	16	TGTGCCAGCAGTGAATCTAGCGGGAGCCCCACAGATACGCAGTATTTT	CASSESSGSPTDTQYF
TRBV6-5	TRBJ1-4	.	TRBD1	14	TGTGCCAGCAGCCTAACAGGGGCGCTCGAAAAACTGTTTTTT	CASSLTGALEKLFF
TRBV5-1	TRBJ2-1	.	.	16	TGCGCCAGCAGCTTGGATGGGCTTAATCCGTACAATGAGCAGTTCTTC	CASSLDGLNPYNEQFF
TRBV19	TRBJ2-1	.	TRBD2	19	TGTGCCAGTAGTAGCGCCCCGGGACTAGCGGAGAGCTCCTACAATGAGCAGTTCTTC	CASSSAPGLAESSYNEQFF
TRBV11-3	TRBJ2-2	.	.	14	TGTGCCAGCAGTGGAGTAGCGAACACCGGGGAGCTGTTTTTT	CASSGVANTGELFF
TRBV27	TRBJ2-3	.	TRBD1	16	TGTGCCAGCAGCTCGGACAGGGTAGGGGGAACAGATACGCAGTATTTT	CASSSDRVGGTDTQYF
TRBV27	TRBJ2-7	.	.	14	TGTGCCAGCAGTTTTGCCGCGAGCTCCTACGAGCAGTACTTC	CASSFAASSYEQYF
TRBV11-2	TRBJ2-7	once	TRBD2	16	TGTGCCAGCAGCCCTGGCGGGACTAGCGGGACCTACGAGCAGTACTTC	CASSPGGTSGTYEQYF
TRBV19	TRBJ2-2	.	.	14	TGTGCCAGTAGTCAGACTACTTTCGCCGGGGAGCTGTTTTTT	CASSQTTFAGELFF
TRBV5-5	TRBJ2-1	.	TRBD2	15	TGTGCCAGCAGCTTAGGGCTAGCGGGAGTTACTGAGCAGTTCTTC	CASSLGLAGVTEQFF
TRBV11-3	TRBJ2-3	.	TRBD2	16	TGTGCCAGCAGCCCCAGGGGAGCGGGAGAGGTAGATACGCAGTATTTT	CASSPRGAGEVDTQYF
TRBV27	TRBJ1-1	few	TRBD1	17	TGTGCCAGCAGTTCACCGACAGGGGCCGGAGTGAACACTGAAGCTTTCTTT	CASSSPTGAGVNTEAFF
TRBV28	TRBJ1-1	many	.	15	TGTGCCAGCAGTATCCGACAGACCGGTTGGACTGAAGCTTTCTTT	CASSIRQTGWTEAFF
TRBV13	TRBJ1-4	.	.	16	TGTGCCAGCAGCTTAGGCGGGGAGGCCCCGAATGAAAAACTGTTTTTT	CASSLGGEAPNEKLFF
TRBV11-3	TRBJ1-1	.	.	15	TGTGCCAGCAGCTTAGTCGCCGGGTTGAACACTGAAGCTTTCTTT	CASSLVAGLNTEAFF
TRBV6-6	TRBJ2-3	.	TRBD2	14	TGTGCCAGCAGCCCTGGACTAGGCACAGATACGCAGTATTTT	CASSPGLGTDTQYF
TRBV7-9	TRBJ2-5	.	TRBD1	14	TGTGCCAGCAGCCCAGGGGGCAGGGAAGAGACCCAGTACTTC	CASSPGGREETQYF
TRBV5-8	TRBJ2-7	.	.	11	TGTGCCAGCAGCTTCACCTACGAGCAGTACTTC	CASSFTYEQYF
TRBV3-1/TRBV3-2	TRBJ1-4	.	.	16	TGTGCCAGCAGCCAAGATTGGGCAGGATTGGGTGAAAAACTGTTTTTT	CASSQDWAGLGEKLFF
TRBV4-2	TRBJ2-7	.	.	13	TGTGCCAGCAGCCAACCAGAATGGCCCGAGCAGTACTTC	CASSQPEWPEQYF
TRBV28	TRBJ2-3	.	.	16	TGTGCCAGCAGTGAGGTCAACCTCCTCAGCACAGATACGCAGTATTTT	CASSEVNLLSTDTQYF
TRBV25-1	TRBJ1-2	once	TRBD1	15	TGTGCCAGCACCCCGGGACAGGGGAGCATCTATGGCTACACCTTC	CASTPGQGSIYGYTF
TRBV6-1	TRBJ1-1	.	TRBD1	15	TGTGCCAGCAGTGAGAAGACAGGGGGGAACACTGAAGCTTTCTTT	CASSEKTGGNTEAFF
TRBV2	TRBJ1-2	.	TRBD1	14	TGTGCCAGCAGCGCCTGGGGACAGCGGTATGGCTACACCTTC	CASSAWGQRYGYTF
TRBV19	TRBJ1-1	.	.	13	TGTGCCAGTTTTTACAGGGCGAACACTGAAGCTTTCTTT	CASFYRANTEAFF
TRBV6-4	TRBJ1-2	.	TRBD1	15	TGTGCCAGCAGTGACTCGACCGGGACAGGGGCTGGCTACACCTTC	CASSDSTGTGAGYTF
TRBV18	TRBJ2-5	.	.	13	TGTGCCAGCTCACCCGAGATGAAAGAGACCCAGTACTTC	CASSPEMKETQYF
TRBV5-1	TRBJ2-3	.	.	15	TGCGCCAGCAGCCCCGGCGCAGGGGGGACAGATACGCAGTATTTT	CASSPGAGGTDTQYF
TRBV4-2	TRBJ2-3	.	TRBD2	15	TGTGCCAGCAGCCAAGAGGGACTAGGCGCAGATACGCAGTATTTT	CASSQEGLGADTQYF